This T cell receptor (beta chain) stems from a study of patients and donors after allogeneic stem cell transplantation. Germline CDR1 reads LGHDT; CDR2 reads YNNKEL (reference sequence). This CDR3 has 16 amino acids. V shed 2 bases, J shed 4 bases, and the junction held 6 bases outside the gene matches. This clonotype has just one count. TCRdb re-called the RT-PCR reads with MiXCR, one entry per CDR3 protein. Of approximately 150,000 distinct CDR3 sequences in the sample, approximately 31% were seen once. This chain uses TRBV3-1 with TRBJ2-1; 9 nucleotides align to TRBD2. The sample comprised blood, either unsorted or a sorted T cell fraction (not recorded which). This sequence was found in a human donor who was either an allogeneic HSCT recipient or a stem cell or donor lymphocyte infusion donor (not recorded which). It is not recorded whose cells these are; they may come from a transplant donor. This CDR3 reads CASSQLAGIGYNEQFF. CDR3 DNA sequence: TGTGCCAGCAGCCAACTAGCGGGAATCGGTTACAATGAGCAGTTCTTC.